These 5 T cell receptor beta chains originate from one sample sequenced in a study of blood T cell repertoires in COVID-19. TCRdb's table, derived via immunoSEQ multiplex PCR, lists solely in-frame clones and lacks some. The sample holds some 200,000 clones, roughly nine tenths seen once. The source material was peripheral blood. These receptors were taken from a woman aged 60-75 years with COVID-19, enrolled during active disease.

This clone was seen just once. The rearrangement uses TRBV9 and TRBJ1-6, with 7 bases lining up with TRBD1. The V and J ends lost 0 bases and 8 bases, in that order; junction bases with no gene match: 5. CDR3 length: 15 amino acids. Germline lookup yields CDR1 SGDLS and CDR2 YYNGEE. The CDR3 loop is CASSVGQGDYSPLHF. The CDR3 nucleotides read TGTGCCAGCAGCGTAGGTCAGGGGGACTATTCACCCCTCCACTTT. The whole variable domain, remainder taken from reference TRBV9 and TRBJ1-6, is DSGVTQTPKHLITATGQRVTLRCSPRSGDLSVYWYQQSLDQGLQFLIQYYNGEERAKGNILERFSAQQFPDLHSELNLSSLELGDSALYFCASSVGQGDYSPLHFGNGTRLTVT.

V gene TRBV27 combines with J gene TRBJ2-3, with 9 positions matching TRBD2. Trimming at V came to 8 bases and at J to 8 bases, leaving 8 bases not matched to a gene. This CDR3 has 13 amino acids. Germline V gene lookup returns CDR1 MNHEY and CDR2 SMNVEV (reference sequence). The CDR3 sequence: CASWELAGITQYF. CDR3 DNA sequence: TGTGCCAGCTGGGAGCTAGCGGGAATTACGCAGTATTTT.

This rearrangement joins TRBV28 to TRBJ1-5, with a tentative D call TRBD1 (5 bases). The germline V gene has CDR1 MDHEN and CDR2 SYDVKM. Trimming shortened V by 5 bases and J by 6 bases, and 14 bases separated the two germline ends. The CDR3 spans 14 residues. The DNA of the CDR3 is TGTGCCAGCAGTCTCGGACGGGGGAGTCAGCCCCAGCATTTT. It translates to CASSLGRGSQPQHF.

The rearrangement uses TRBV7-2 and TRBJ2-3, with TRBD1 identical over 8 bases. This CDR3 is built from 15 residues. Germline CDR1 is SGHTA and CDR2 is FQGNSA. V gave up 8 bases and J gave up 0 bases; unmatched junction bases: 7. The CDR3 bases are TGTGCCAGCTGTAGGGACAGGTATAGCACAGATACGCAGTATTTT. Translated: CASCRDRYSTDTQYF. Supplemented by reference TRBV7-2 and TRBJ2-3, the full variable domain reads GAGVSQSPSNKVTEKGKDVELRCDPISGHTALYWYRQSLGQGLEFLIYFQGNSAPDKSGLPSDRFSAERTGGSVSTLTIQRTQQEDSAVYLCASCRDRYSTDTQYFGPGTRLTVL.

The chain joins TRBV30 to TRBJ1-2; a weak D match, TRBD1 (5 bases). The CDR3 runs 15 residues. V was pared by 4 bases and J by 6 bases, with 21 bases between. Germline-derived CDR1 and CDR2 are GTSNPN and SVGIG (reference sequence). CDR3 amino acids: CAWTTPNGGVHGYTF. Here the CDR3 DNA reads TGTGCCTGGACCACCCCTAATGGGGGGGTTCATGGCTACACCTTC. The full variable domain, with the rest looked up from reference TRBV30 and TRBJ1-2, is SQTIHQWPATLVQPVGSPLSLECTVEGTSNPNLYWYRQAAGRGLQLLFYSVGIGQISSEVPQNLSASRPQDRQFILSSKKLLLSDSGFYLCAWTTPNGGVHGYTFGSGTRLTVV.